What follows are 14 T cell receptor beta chains derived from one specimen sequenced in a study of early T cells in non-severe SARS-CoV-2 infection. TCRdb redid the calling of the 5' RACE reads with MiXCR, one entry per CDR3 protein. The data show around 50,000 distinct CDR3 sequences, roughly 12% seen once. The sequenced material came from whole blood. These receptors originate from an adult who was a healthcare worker with PCR-confirmed SARS-CoV-2 infection or an uninfected control (not recorded which).

The CDR3 loop is CASSQGGSNQPQHF. The CDR3 region has the DNA TGTGCCAGCAGCCAAGGTGGCAGCAATCAGCCCCAGCATTTT. The chain combines TRBV11-3 with TRBJ1-5; no clear D gene. Germline lookup yields CDR1 SGHNT and CDR2 YENEEA. The CDR3 has 14 residues. V was pared by 5 bases and J by 1 base, with 9 bases between.

The sample holds many counts of this clonotype. The chain joins TRBV9 to TRBJ1-3, with D perhaps TRBD1 (6 bases). The CDR3 spans 16 residues. Trimming removed 4 bases from V and 8 bases from J, with 22 bases in between. The V gene's germline CDR1 is SGDLS and CDR2 YYNGEE. CDR3 loop: CASSPRDTSLAYTIYF. In DNA, the CDR3 is TGTGCCAGCAGCCCGCGGGACACCTCACTGGCCTACACCATATATTTT.

About this clonotype: An end of the junction differs from the germline gene, which may be a read error. The chain joins TRBV7-3 to TRBJ2-1; 10 bases are a match to TRBD2. This CDR3 has 15 amino acids. Germline V gene data show CDR1 as SGHTA and CDR2 as FQGTGA. CDR3 region: CASSQRGGPYDEQFF. The CDR3 DNA is TGTGCCAGCAGCCAGCGGGGGGGCCCCTACGATGAGCAGTTCTTC.

At least ten counts were recorded for this clonotype. This sequence joins TRBV11-3 and TRBJ2-7; the D gene is possibly TRBD1 (6 bases). CDR1 and CDR2 from the germline V gene are SGHNT and YENEEA. Trimming stripped 1 base from V and 2 bases from J, with 15 bases between. This CDR3 comprises 16 residues. The CDR3 protein is CASSLGGGQKTYEQYF. DNA of the CDR3: TGTGCCAGCAGCTTAGGGGGCGGACAGAAAACCTACGAGCAGTACTTC.

This clonotype was counted only a few times. This chain links TRBV7-8 with TRBJ2-1; D not certain. In germline, CDR1 is SGHVS, CDR2 FQNEAQ. Trimming removed 2 bases at V and 6 bases at J, with 11 bases between. This CDR3 comprises 14 residues. The chain's CDR3 is CASSLLRPGNEQFF. The CDR3 nucleotides read TGTGCCAGCAGCTTATTAAGGCCGGGCAATGAGCAGTTCTTC.

This clonotype was seen ten or more times. The chain combines TRBV3-1 with TRBJ1-6; D is unclear. The V gene lost 0 bases and the J gene lost 7 bases, with 19 bases spanning the gap. From germline, CDR1 is LGHDT and CDR2 YNNKEL (reference sequence). CDR3 length equals 18 residues. The CDR3 DNA is TGTGCCAGCAGCCAAGATTGGCATGGCGCACCTGAAAATTCACCCCTCCACTTT. It specifies CASSQDWHGAPENSPLHF. Combining the CDR3 with reference TRBV3-1 and TRBJ1-6 gives the whole variable domain DTAVSQTPKYLVTQMGNDKSIKCEQNLGHDTMYWYKQDSKKFLKIMFSYNNKELIINETVPNRFSPKSPDKAHLNLHINSLELGDSAVYFCASSQDWHGAPENSPLHFGNGTRLTVT.

This clonotype was seen ten or more times. The chain joins TRBV7-6 to TRBJ2-1; 7 nucleotides match TRBD2. The CDR3 extends over 16 amino acids. The germline V gene has CDR1 SGHVS and CDR2 FNYEAQ. V dropped 2 bases and J dropped 2; count of bases not matched to a gene: 6. The CDR3 spells CASSLSASGTYNEQFF. As DNA, the CDR3 is TGTGCCAGCAGCTTATCCGCTAGCGGAACCTACAATGAGCAGTTCTTC.

The V call is TRBV5-1, the J call TRBJ2-2, with 11 bases matching TRBD2. Trimming cost V 0 bases and J 8 bases; bases outside gene matches: 6. Germline-derived CDR1 and CDR2 are SGHRS and YFSETQ. The CDR3 runs to 16 residues. Here the CDR3 DNA reads TGCGCCAGCAGCTTGGAAACTAGCGGGAGTACTGGGGAGCTGTTTTTT. Translation gives CASSLETSGSTGELFF.

The chain recombines TRBV11-3 with TRBJ2-4; weak D call: TRBD2 (6 bases). The CDR3 covers 17 residues. Looked up from germline, CDR1 is SGHNT and CDR2 is YENEEA. Trimming took off 5 bases at V and 0 bases at J, with 17 bases between the two ends. Here the CDR3 DNA reads TGTGCCAGCAGCCAAGCCGCGGGGCTCATAGCCAAAAACATTCAGTACTTC. Encoded protein: CASSQAAGLIAKNIQYF. The whole variable domain, remainder taken from reference TRBV11-3 and TRBJ2-4, is EAGVVQSPRYKIIEKKQPVAFWCNPISGHNTLYWYLQNLGQGPELLIRYENEEAVDDSQLPKDRFSAERLKGVDSTLKIQPAELGDSAVYLCASSQAAGLIAKNIQYFGAGTRLSVL.

This clonotype was counted at least ten times. CDR3 sequence reads: CASSLDGFEQYF. The CDR3 DNA reads as TGTGCCAGCAGCTTAGATGGTTTCGAGCAGTACTTC. The genes are TRBV7-2 and TRBJ2-7; D remains unclear. V lost 1 base and J lost 6, with 7 bases in between. The germline gives CDR1 SGHTA, CDR2 FQGNSA. The CDR3 has 12 residues.

This clonotype was found many times. The rearrangement joins TRBV20-1 to TRBJ2-2; 7 nucleotides match TRBD2. The CDR3 has 13 amino acids. The germline gives CDR1 DFQATT, CDR2 SNEGSKA (reference sequence). V lost 3 bases and J lost 7; bases outside the gene matches: 5. CDR3 nucleotide sequence: TGCAGTGCTAGGGGACTAAGTATCGGGGAGCTGTTTTTT. Encoded protein: CSARGLSIGELFF.

This clonotype showed up just a few times. The chain is built from TRBV6-5 and TRBJ1-6, with 9 bases identical to TRBD1. Per germline, CDR1 MNHEY and CDR2 SVGAGI. J was trimmed by 6 bases and V by 5 bases; bases with no gene match: 5. The CDR3 is 15 amino acids. DNA for the CDR3: TGTGCCAGCAGTCCCGGGACAGGGCTTAATTCACCCCTCCACTTT. It translates to CASSPGTGLNSPLHF.

The chain is built from TRBV6-1 and TRBJ2-3; 15 bases line up with TRBD2. The CDR3 spans 18 residues. Losses at the gene ends were 2 bases for V and 3 bases for J; bases not matched to a gene: 6. Germline-derived CDR1 and CDR2 are MNHNS and SASEGT. The CDR3 here is CASSEWGLAGGVTDTQYF. The CDR3 region has the DNA TGTGCCAGCAGTGAATGGGGACTAGCGGGGGGCGTTACAGATACGCAGTATTTT.

This clonotype has a single count. This may arise from a read error, as a much more abundant clone is one base away. The rearrangement links TRBV21-1 to TRBJ2-7; the table's D call of TRBD1 was not tested on the DNA. TRBV21-1 is given as a pseudogene. The CDR3 length is 13 residues. The CDR3 sequence is CAGSPHPFYEQYF. CDR3 coding DNA: TGTGCCGGCAGCCCTCACCCCTTCTACGAGCAGTACTTC.